The following is a TCR beta chain sequence with its context. TCRdb keeps only in-frame clones here, not all; method: immunoSEQ multiplex PCR. The table has about 150,000 clones, around 90% seen once. The sample comes from a study of control samples from healthy donors and cancer patients. The TCR sequence derives from a man younger than 45 in good health. What was sequenced was blood.

CDR3: CASSISGTGAQHF. CDR3 DNA sequence: TGTGCCAGTAGTATCAGTGGGACCGGGGCCCAGCATTTT. The chain links TRBV19 to TRBJ1-5; the D gene is possibly TRBD1 (5 bases). V lost 3 bases and J 11 bases, leaving 14 bases between the germline ends. The CDR3 covers 13 residues. The germline CDR1 and CDR2 sequences are LNHDA and SQIVND (reference sequence).